These T cell receptor beta chains were read from a single sample in a study of T cells in Graves' hyperthyroidism and ophthalmopathy. TCRdb re-called the multiplex PCR reads with MiXCR, one entry per CDR3 protein. The sample carries under 350,000 distinct CDR3 sequences, around a fifth recorded once. Sequencing input: blood. These receptors were collected from a woman between 50 and 59 years old with Graves' hyperthyroidism. The CDR3 runs from the conserved cysteine through the conserved F or W. D genes are given only for firm matches. Size is omitted from some rows. Given values are once, few, many or a class for expanded clones.

v_gene: TRBV6-5
len: 16
abundance: many
j_gene: TRBJ1-5
d_gene: TRBD1
CDR3nt: TGTGCCAGCAGAGGGGGGGACAGAGGCTTCAATCAGCCCCAGCATTTT
CDR3aa: CASRGGDRGFNQPQHF

v_gene: TRBV20-1
len: 14
abundance: many
j_gene: TRBJ1-1
d_gene: .
CDR3nt: TGCAGTGCTAGAGTCGAGGGGGTCGGCACTGAAGCTTTCTTT
CDR3aa: CSARVEGVGTEAFF

v_gene: TRBV7-9
len: 15
abundance: many
j_gene: TRBJ2-7
d_gene: TRBD1
CDR3nt: TGTGCCAGCAGCTTAAAGGGGGCAGGCTCCTACGAGCAGTACTTC
CDR3aa: CASSLKGAGSYEQYF

v_gene: TRBV6-2/TRBV6-3
len: 13
abundance: .
j_gene: TRBJ1-5
d_gene: TRBD1
CDR3nt: TGTGCCAGCTCGACAGGGCCCAATCAGCCCCAGCATTTT
CDR3aa: CASSTGPNQPQHF

v_gene: TRBV3-1
len: 11
abundance: once
j_gene: TRBJ2-7
d_gene: .
CDR3nt: TGTGCCAGCAGCCATAGCTGCGAGCAGTACTTC
CDR3aa: CASSHSCEQYF

v_gene: TRBV20-1
len: 11
abundance: .
j_gene: TRBJ2-5
d_gene: TRBD1
CDR3nt: TGCAGTGGGACAGGGCGAGAGACCCAGTACTTC
CDR3aa: CSGTGRETQYF

v_gene: TRBV6-2/TRBV6-3
len: 18
abundance: many
j_gene: TRBJ2-6
d_gene: TRBD1
CDR3nt: TGTGCCAGCAGTTACTCTAGGACAGGGCTCTCTGGGGCCAACGTCCTGACTTTC
CDR3aa: CASSYSRTGLSGANVLTF

v_gene: TRBV2
len: 13
abundance: many
j_gene: TRBJ2-3
d_gene: TRBD2
CDR3nt: TGTGCCAGAGCGGGAGTTGGTACAGATACGCAGTATTTT
CDR3aa: CARAGVGTDTQYF

v_gene: TRBV2
len: 15
abundance: .
j_gene: TRBJ1-2
d_gene: TRBD1
CDR3nt: TGTGCCAGCAAGTATAGGACAGGGACTTCTTATGGCTACACCTTC
CDR3aa: CASKYRTGTSYGYTF

v_gene: TRBV30
len: 11
abundance: many
j_gene: TRBJ2-3
d_gene: .
CDR3nt: TGTGCCTGGAGTGAAAGGGATACGCAGTATTTT
CDR3aa: CAWSERDTQYF

v_gene: TRBV20-1
len: 17
abundance: .
j_gene: TRBJ2-1
d_gene: TRBD1
CDR3nt: TGCAGTGCTAGAGATCCGGGACAGGGGGCGGCCTACAATGAGCAGTTCTTC
CDR3aa: CSARDPGQGAAYNEQFF

v_gene: TRBV3-1
len: 13
abundance: many
j_gene: TRBJ2-7
d_gene: .
CDR3nt: TGTGCCAGCAGCCGACAGTCAGCCTACGAGCAGTACTTC
CDR3aa: CASSRQSAYEQYF

v_gene: TRBV19
len: 16
abundance: few
j_gene: TRBJ1-5
d_gene: .
CDR3nt: TGTGCCAGTAGTATAGACAGGGGATACGACAATCAGCCCCAGCATTTT
CDR3aa: CASSIDRGYDNQPQHF

v_gene: TRBV6-1
len: 15
abundance: many
j_gene: TRBJ2-4
d_gene: .
CDR3nt: TGTGCCAGCAGTGAAGTGGCGTTAGCCAAAAACATTCAGTACTTC
CDR3aa: CASSEVALAKNIQYF

v_gene: TRBV13
len: 17
abundance: many
j_gene: TRBJ2-1
d_gene: TRBD2
CDR3nt: TGTGCCAGCAGCCCCTGGACTAGCGGGAATATCTACAATGAGCAGTTCTTC
CDR3aa: CASSPWTSGNIYNEQFF

v_gene: TRBV11-2
len: 19
abundance: .
j_gene: TRBJ2-1
d_gene: TRBD2
CDR3nt: TGTGCCAGCAGCCCCAAAAATTTTAGGACTAGCGGTTCCTACAATGAGCAGTTCTTC
CDR3aa: CASSPKNFRTSGSYNEQFF

v_gene: TRBV9
len: 16
abundance: .
j_gene: TRBJ2-2
d_gene: TRBD2
CDR3nt: TGTGCCAGCAGCATTACTAGCGGAACGAACACCGGGGAGCTGTTTTTT
CDR3aa: CASSITSGTNTGELFF

v_gene: TRBV3-1
len: 15
abundance: many
j_gene: TRBJ2-2
d_gene: .
CDR3nt: TGTGCCAGCAGCCAAGCAGGTTCGAACACCGGGGAGCTGTTTTTT
CDR3aa: CASSQAGSNTGELFF

v_gene: TRBV27
len: 14
abundance: many
j_gene: TRBJ2-5
d_gene: .
CDR3nt: TGTGCCAGCAGTTTCAGCAGAGGGAAAGAGACCCAGTACTTC
CDR3aa: CASSFSRGKETQYF

v_gene: TRBV20-1
len: 15
abundance: many
j_gene: TRBJ2-1
d_gene: TRBD2
CDR3nt: TGCAGTGCTAGAGTGGAGGGGAGGGCCTACAATGAGCAGTTCTTC
CDR3aa: CSARVEGRAYNEQFF

v_gene: TRBV2
len: 14
abundance: few
j_gene: TRBJ2-3
d_gene: .
CDR3nt: TGTGCCAGCAGTGCGCAGGGTCGGACAGATACGCAGTATTTT
CDR3aa: CASSAQGRTDTQYF

v_gene: TRBV2
len: 17
abundance: .
j_gene: TRBJ2-7
d_gene: TRBD2
CDR3nt: TGTGCCAGCAGTGGAGAAACGCAGCGGGGGTGGCACTACGAGCAGTACTTC
CDR3aa: CASSGETQRGWHYEQYF

v_gene: TRBV2
len: 16
abundance: .
j_gene: TRBJ2-3
d_gene: .
CDR3nt: TGTGCCAGCAGTTTACAGGGGTGGGGGGCCCCAGATACGCAGTATTTT
CDR3aa: CASSLQGWGAPDTQYF

v_gene: TRBV20-1
len: 19
abundance: .
j_gene: TRBJ2-1
d_gene: TRBD2
CDR3nt: TGCAGTGCTAGTGGTTTCCTAGCGGGGGGTCCTAGCTCCTACAATGAGCAGTTCTTC
CDR3aa: CSASGFLAGGPSSYNEQFF

v_gene: TRBV28
len: 14
abundance: .
j_gene: TRBJ1-5
d_gene: .
CDR3nt: TGTGCCAGCACGCCGGACGAGGGCAATCAGCCCCAGCATTTT
CDR3aa: CASTPDEGNQPQHF

v_gene: TRBV12-3/TRBV12-4
len: 16
abundance: many
j_gene: TRBJ1-1
d_gene: .
CDR3nt: TGTGCCAGCAGTTTAAGGGCAGGTGTAACACCTACTGAAGCTTTCTTT
CDR3aa: CASSLRAGVTPTEAFF

v_gene: TRBV28
len: 13
abundance: many
j_gene: TRBJ1-1
d_gene: .
CDR3nt: TGTGCCAGCACCAAATGGGGGAACACTGAAGCTTTCTTT
CDR3aa: CASTKWGNTEAFF

v_gene: TRBV30
len: 11
abundance: many
j_gene: TRBJ1-2
d_gene: .
CDR3nt: TGTGCCTGGAACCTAAACTATGGCTACACCTTC
CDR3aa: CAWNLNYGYTF

v_gene: TRBV6-1
len: 16
abundance: many
j_gene: TRBJ1-6
d_gene: .
CDR3nt: TGTGCCAGCAGTGAAAGTGGCGGGGTGGGGGATTCACCCCTCCACTTT
CDR3aa: CASSESGGVGDSPLHF

v_gene: TRBV30
len: 14
abundance: many
j_gene: TRBJ1-2
d_gene: TRBD1
CDR3nt: TGTGCCTGCATCAGGACAGGGGGTGGCTATGGCTACACCTTC
CDR3aa: CACIRTGGGYGYTF

v_gene: TRBV5-1
len: 15
abundance: many
j_gene: TRBJ1-5
d_gene: .
CDR3nt: TGCGCCAGCAGCTTGGAGGGGAAGGGCAATCAGCCCCAGCATTTT
CDR3aa: CASSLEGKGNQPQHF

v_gene: TRBV28
len: 15
abundance: many
j_gene: TRBJ2-7
d_gene: TRBD1
CDR3nt: TGTGCCAGCACCGAGACAGGGCCCTATTACGTCGAGCAGTACTTC
CDR3aa: CASTETGPYYVEQYF

v_gene: TRBV7-2
len: 14
abundance: many
j_gene: TRBJ1-4
d_gene: .
CDR3nt: TGTGCCAGCAGCTTAGATACAGTTGGGGAAAAACTGTTTTTT
CDR3aa: CASSLDTVGEKLFF

v_gene: TRBV29-1
len: 11
abundance: once
j_gene: TRBJ1-1
d_gene: .
CDR3nt: TGCAGCGTTGGCGAAGGCACTGAAGCTTTCTTT
CDR3aa: CSVGEGTEAFF

v_gene: TRBV20-1
len: 14
abundance: many
j_gene: TRBJ1-2
d_gene: .
CDR3nt: TGCAGTGCCCCACGGACAGCGAATAACTATGGCTACACCTTC
CDR3aa: CSAPRTANNYGYTF

v_gene: TRBV3-1
len: 14
abundance: many
j_gene: TRBJ2-7
d_gene: .
CDR3nt: TGTGCCAGCAGCCAAGCTGGTCGGTCCTACGAGCAGTACTTC
CDR3aa: CASSQAGRSYEQYF

v_gene: TRBV20-1
len: 14
abundance: many
j_gene: TRBJ2-7
d_gene: .
CDR3nt: TGCAGTGCTAGAGATCCCTGGGGGTCCTACGAGCAGTACTTC
CDR3aa: CSARDPWGSYEQYF

v_gene: TRBV6-1
len: 11
abundance: .
j_gene: TRBJ2-5
d_gene: .
CDR3nt: TGTGCCAGCAGTGAAGCGTGGGACCCTAACTTC
CDR3aa: CASSEAWDPNF

v_gene: TRBV6-1
len: 14
abundance: .
j_gene: TRBJ1-2
d_gene: TRBD1
CDR3nt: TGTGCCAGCAGACCTAGGACAGGCTTCTATGGCTACACCTTC
CDR3aa: CASRPRTGFYGYTF

v_gene: TRBV19
len: 15
abundance: few
j_gene: TRBJ2-3
d_gene: .
CDR3nt: TGTGCCAGTAGTATGGGACATACTAGCACAGATACGCAGTATTTT
CDR3aa: CASSMGHTSTDTQYF

v_gene: TRBV11-3
len: 12
abundance: .
j_gene: TRBJ2-1
d_gene: TRBD2
CDR3nt: TGTGCCAGCCGGGCGGGAGGTGGTGAGCAGTTCTTC
CDR3aa: CASRAGGGEQFF

v_gene: TRBV20-1
len: 13
abundance: many
j_gene: TRBJ1-1
d_gene: .
CDR3nt: TGCAGTGCTACCACGGGGGCGCCGTCCGAAGCTTTCTTT
CDR3aa: CSATTGAPSEAFF

v_gene: TRBV7-6
len: 14
abundance: many
j_gene: TRBJ2-7
d_gene: TRBD1
CDR3nt: TGTGCCAGCAGCTTAGCGACAGGGTTTAAGGAGCAGTACTTC
CDR3aa: CASSLATGFKEQYF

v_gene: TRBV10-3
len: 14
abundance: .
j_gene: TRBJ2-1
d_gene: TRBD1
CDR3nt: TGTGCCATCAGGGGGACAGGGGTGAACAATGAGCAGTTCTTC
CDR3aa: CAIRGTGVNNEQFF

v_gene: TRBV11-2
len: 14
abundance: many
j_gene: TRBJ2-2
d_gene: .
CDR3nt: TGTGCCAGCAGCTTAACGGTTGAGATCGGGGAGCTGTTTTTT
CDR3aa: CASSLTVEIGELFF

v_gene: TRBV5-1
len: 14
abundance: many
j_gene: TRBJ2-3
d_gene: .
CDR3nt: TGCGCCAGCAGCTTAAGCAGAGACACAGATACGCAGTATTTT
CDR3aa: CASSLSRDTDTQYF

v_gene: TRBV13
len: 14
abundance: many
j_gene: TRBJ1-1
d_gene: .
CDR3nt: TGTGCCAGCAGCCTACGCCCAATCGACAGGCTTGTTATCTTT
CDR3aa: CASSLRPIDRLVIF

v_gene: TRBV6-2/TRBV6-3
len: 12
abundance: many
j_gene: TRBJ2-3
d_gene: .
CDR3nt: TGTGCCAGCAGTTCCAGTCGGCGGGGGCAGTATTTT
CDR3aa: CASSSSRRGQYF

v_gene: TRBV5-1
len: 14
abundance: .
j_gene: TRBJ2-7
d_gene: .
CDR3nt: TGCGCCAGCAGCGTCACCCGGGGCGCCTACGAGCAGTACTTC
CDR3aa: CASSVTRGAYEQYF

v_gene: TRBV12-3/TRBV12-4
len: 15
abundance: .
j_gene: TRBJ1-2
d_gene: .
CDR3nt: TGTGCCAGCAGTTCTCAGGGGTCCAGGGCCTATGGCTACACCTTC
CDR3aa: CASSSQGSRAYGYTF

v_gene: TRBV18
len: 18
abundance: few
j_gene: TRBJ2-1
d_gene: TRBD2
CDR3nt: TGTGCCAGCTCACCACTACAAACCGGGACTAGAGGGGGGAATGAGCAGTTCTTC
CDR3aa: CASSPLQTGTRGGNEQFF

v_gene: TRBV24-1
len: 16
abundance: few
j_gene: TRBJ1-2
d_gene: TRBD1
CDR3nt: TGTGCCACCAGTGATCCCGGTACAGGGGAAGTCTATGGCTACACCTTC
CDR3aa: CATSDPGTGEVYGYTF

v_gene: TRBV11-3
len: 15
abundance: many
j_gene: TRBJ2-5
d_gene: TRBD1
CDR3nt: TGTGCCAGCAGCTTAAGGGACAGGGCGAAAGAGACCCAGTACTTC
CDR3aa: CASSLRDRAKETQYF